This T cell receptor beta chain was recovered during a study of beta chain features in type 1 diabetes. Study outcomes and limitations: Relative to healthy donors, patients appeared to have naive, central memory and Treg TCRB repertoires that were more similar.

Per the germline V gene, CDR1 is SGHTA and CDR2 is FQGNSA. This CDR3 spans 13 amino acids. Trimming shortened V by 2 bases and J by 4 bases, and 8 bases separated the two germline ends. Expressed TCRB transcripts were sequenced, since all the RNA that had been isolated was reverse transcribed. An average of about 3.6 million reads was obtained for naive, central memory and regulatory T cell samples. Profiled with immunoSEQ multiplex PCR; TCRdb holds only in-frame clones, not every one. Of around 290,000 clones listed, around 7.8% are singletons. Blood was collected once per donor into heparin, averaging about 100 mL. This clone was counted at least ten times. The target antigen is unknown.

V usage is TRBV7-2 and J usage is TRBJ2-5; D is unclear. This clonotype was sampled from a woman younger than 35 in good health. Sequencing was performed on central memory CD4+ T cells from blood. In nucleotides, the CDR3 is TGTGCCAGCAGCTTAACCAGCCTAGAGACCCAGTACTTC. Protein: CASSLTSLETQYF. Full variable domain (remainder filled in from reference TRBV7-2 and TRBJ2-5): GAGVSQSPSNKVTEKGKDVELRCDPISGHTALYWYRQSLGQGLEFLIYFQGNSAPDKSGLPSDRFSAERTGGSVSTLTIQRTQQEDSAVYLCASSLTSLETQYFGPGTRLLVL.